This TCR beta chain was captured by sequencing in a study of radiation and T cells in renal cell carcinoma. Note on this clone: Its antigen is not known.

Points from the study as a whole: In blood, top tumor clones expanded by 2 weeks, shrinking by 4.

The time point denotes: blood 2 weeks post-SBRT. Indicated treatment: 15 Gy SBRT to primary tumor, nephrectomy 4 weeks later. Radiation-treated patients gave blood at baseline, week 2 and week 4. The tumor was a clear cell renal cell carcinoma. Germline lookup yields CDR1 SGDLS and CDR2 YYNGEE. V shed 4 bases and J shed 0 bases, with 11 bases lying between them. The CDR3 loop spans 16 amino acids. Only in-frame clones appear in the TCRdb table, and some are missing; sequencing was by immunoSEQ multiplex PCR. The sample lists about 130,000 clones; roughly four fifths were seen once. This receptor was identified in a middle-aged man with renal cell carcinoma. The chain recombines TRBV9 with TRBJ1-6, with D possibly matching TRBD1 (5 bases). The specimen comprised blood, sampled from a patient whose treatment included radiotherapy and nephrectomy. The CDR3 nucleotides are TGTGCCAGCAGCCCCGGGGGGAACTCCTATAATTCACCCCTCCACTTT. It is translated as CASSPGGNSYNSPLHF.